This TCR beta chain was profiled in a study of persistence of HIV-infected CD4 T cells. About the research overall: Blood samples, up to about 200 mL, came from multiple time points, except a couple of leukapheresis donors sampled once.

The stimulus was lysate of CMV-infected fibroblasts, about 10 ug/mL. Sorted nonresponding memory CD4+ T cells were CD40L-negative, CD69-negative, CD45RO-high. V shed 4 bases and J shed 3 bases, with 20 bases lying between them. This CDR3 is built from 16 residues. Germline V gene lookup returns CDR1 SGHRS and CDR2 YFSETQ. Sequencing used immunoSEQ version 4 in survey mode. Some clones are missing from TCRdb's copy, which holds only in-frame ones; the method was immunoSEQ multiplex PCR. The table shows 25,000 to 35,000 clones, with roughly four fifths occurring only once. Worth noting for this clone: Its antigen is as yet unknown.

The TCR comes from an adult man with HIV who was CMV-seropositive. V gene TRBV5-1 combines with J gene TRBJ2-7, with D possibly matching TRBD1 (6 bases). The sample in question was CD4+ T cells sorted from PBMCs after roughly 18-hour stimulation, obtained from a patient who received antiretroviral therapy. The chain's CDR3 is CASSPSPGVSHYEQYF. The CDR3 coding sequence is TGCGCCAGCAGCCCGAGCCCAGGGGTCTCACACTACGAGCAGTACTTC.